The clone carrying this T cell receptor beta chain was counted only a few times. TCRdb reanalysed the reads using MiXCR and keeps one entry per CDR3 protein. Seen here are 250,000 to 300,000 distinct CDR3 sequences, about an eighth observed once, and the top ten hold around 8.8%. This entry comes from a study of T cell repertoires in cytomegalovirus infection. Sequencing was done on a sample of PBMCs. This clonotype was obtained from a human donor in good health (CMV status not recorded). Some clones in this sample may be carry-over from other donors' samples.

The CDR3 nucleotides are TGCGCCAGCAGCGAAGGACTAGCGGGGGGGACCGCGCGCACAGATACGCAGTATTTT. This translates into CASSEGLAGGTARTDTQYF. J is TRBJ2-3 and V is TRBV5-1; TRBD2 matches 15 bases. V lost 4 bases to trimming and J lost 1 base; unmatched junction nucleotides: 10. The germline V gene has CDR1 SGHRS and CDR2 YFSETQ. This CDR3 region has 19 residues.